A single sample is the source of the 17 T cell receptor beta chains below, sequenced in a study of blood T cell repertoires in COVID-19. Generated by immunoSEQ multiplex PCR, the TCRdb table keeps only in-frame clones and is missing some. The table has around 200,000 clones, 85% seen once. Sequences were obtained from peripheral blood. The receptor set was obtained from a person aged 65-85 years with COVID-19, enrolled during active disease.

V usage is TRBV5-6 and J usage is TRBJ1-5, with D maybe TRBD1 (5 bases). Deletions cut 1 base from V and 7 bases from J, with 9 bases between. The CDR3 is 13 amino acids. Germline CDR1 reads SGHDT; CDR2 reads YYEEEE. The CDR3 DNA follows: TGTGCCAGCAGCTTGTCGGGGGGACAGCCCCAGCATTTT. This translates into CASSLSGGQPQHF. The complete variable domain, with remaining parts taken from reference TRBV5-6 and TRBJ1-5, reads DAGVTQSPTHLIKTRGQQVTLRCSPKSGHDTVSWYQQALGQGPQFIFQYYEEEERQRGNFPDRFSGHQFPNYSSELNVNALLLGDSALYLCASSLSGGQPQHFGDGTRLSIL.

CDR3 bases: TGTGCCAGCAACAAAATAGGGGGCTATGGCTACACCTTC. Encoded protein: CASNKIGGYGYTF. The J gene is TRBJ1-2, the V gene TRBV5-4; perhaps TRBD1 as D (6 bases). Trimming shortened V by 6 bases and J by 4 bases, and 13 bases separated the two germline ends. Germline V gene lookup returns CDR1 SGHNT and CDR2 YYREEE (reference sequence). The CDR3 spans 13 residues.

V is TRBV19 and J is TRBJ1-5, with TRBD1 matching over 8 bases. Germline V gene lookup returns CDR1 LNHDA and CDR2 SQIVND (reference sequence). This CDR3 comprises 15 residues. The ends lost 3 bases at V and 3 bases at J; junction bases unmatched: 4. DNA of the CDR3: TGTGCCAGTAGTATGGGCAGGGGGCCCAATCAGCCCCAGCATTTT. This sequence encodes CASSMGRGPNQPQHF.

The V call is TRBV6-5, the J call TRBJ1-6; 7 bases are shared with TRBD1. The V and J ends lost 6 bases and 9 bases, in that order; junction bases with no gene match: 11. This CDR3 has 15 residues. Germline V lookup: CDR1 MNHEY, CDR2 SVGAGI. The CDR3 region has the DNA TGTGCCAGCAGCCGGGGACAGAAGTACGGTTCACCCCTCCACTTT. Protein product: CASSRGQKYGSPLHF.

The chain recombines TRBV5-1 with TRBJ1-1; D unclear. The V and J ends lost 4 bases and 1 base respectively, with 8 bases between them. Germline V CDR1 and CDR2: SGHRS, YFSETQ. CDR3 length: 13 residues. The CDR3 bases are TGCGCCAGCAGCACCGGGAGGAACACTGAAGCTTTCTTT. Translated: CASSTGRNTEAFF.

The CDR3: CASSIAGNSPLHF. The CDR3 DNA reads TGTGCCAGTAGTATCGCGGGGAACTCACCCCTCCACTTT. The rearrangement joins TRBV19 to TRBJ1-6; D remains ambiguous. The length of the CDR3 is 13 residues. Looked up from germline, CDR1 is LNHDA and CDR2 is SQIVND (reference sequence). The ends were cut back, 3 bases at V and 10 bases at J, with 10 bases in the middle.

V and J are TRBV6-1 and TRBJ2-4, with D perhaps matching TRBD1 (5 bases). V lost 3 bases to trimming and J lost 1 base, with 22 bases between them. Germline V gives CDR1 MNHNS, CDR2 SASEGT. CDR3 length: 19 amino acids. The CDR3 reads CASSEGLRYPFVAKNIQYF. The CDR3, as DNA: TGTGCCAGCAGTGAGGGGCTTAGGTATCCTTTTGTGGCCAAAAACATTCAGTACTTC.

This rearrangement joins TRBV4-1 to TRBJ2-3, with unresolved D. Germline V gene sequence: CDR1 MGHRA, CDR2 YSYEKL. Trimming stripped 4 bases from V and 14 bases from J, with 16 bases between. The length of the CDR3 is 12 residues. The CDR3 sequence is CASSPPADLPYF. As DNA, the CDR3 is TGCGCCAGCAGCCCTCCAGCTGACTTGCCGTATTTT.

V usage is TRBV19 and J usage is TRBJ1-5; D possibly corresponds to TRBD1 (5 bases). The germline gives CDR1 LNHDA, CDR2 SQIVND (reference sequence). Deletions cut 3 bases from V and 5 bases from J, with 11 bases between. CDR3 length: 14 amino acids. The CDR3 protein is CASSIGGADQPQHF. The DNA for the CDR3 is TGTGCCAGTAGTATCGGAGGGGCAGATCAGCCCCAGCATTTT.

The chain links TRBV30 to TRBJ1-6; D might be TRBD1 (6 bases). Germline CDR1 and CDR2: GTSNPN and SVGIG (reference sequence). The CDR3 loop spans 13 amino acids. Deletions cut 0 bases from V and 14 bases from J, with 14 bases between. The CDR3 region has the DNA TGTGCCTGGAGTGTGGGGGCGGCCTTAACCCTCCACTTT. This sequence encodes CAWSVGAALTLHF.

Here the CDR3 reads CASSIEHRVGEQYF. The CDR3 nucleotides are TGTGCCAGTAGTATCGAGCACAGGGTGGGGGAGCAGTACTTC. J is TRBJ2-7 and V is TRBV19; D possibly corresponds to TRBD1 (6 bases). The ends were cut back, 3 bases at V and 7 bases at J, with 16 bases in the middle. This CDR3 is 14 amino acids long. Germline values: CDR1 LNHDA, CDR2 SQIVND (reference sequence).

This CDR3 is CASSLERTGLNEKLFF. Written as DNA, the CDR3 is TGTGCCAGCAGCTTAGAGAGGACAGGTCTTAATGAAAAACTGTTTTTT. The V and J genes are TRBV7-8 and TRBJ1-4, with 7 bases matching TRBD1. This CDR3 contains 16 residues. Trimming at V came to 1 base and at J to 4 bases, leaving 6 bases not matched to a gene. CDR1 is SGHVS and CDR2 is FQNEAQ in the germline V gene.

This rearrangement joins TRBV4-3 to TRBJ2-3; maybe TRBD2 (6 bases). CDR3 size: 14 residues. Trimming pared 3 bases from V and 6 bases from J, leaving 13 bases between. Looked up from germline, CDR1 is LGHNA and CDR2 is YSLEER. In DNA, the CDR3 is TGCGCCAGCAGCCAGATAGCGGTTCGTGATACGCAGTATTTT. It codes for CASSQIAVRDTQYF.

This chain joins TRBV9 and TRBJ2-1; 14 bases line up with TRBD2. The CDR3 loop spans 18 amino acids. In germline, CDR1 is SGDLS, CDR2 YYNGEE. V shed 0 bases and J 1 base; nucleotides not matched to a gene: 3. In DNA, the CDR3 is TGTGCCAGCAGCGTAGTAGGGACTAGCGGGAGTTCCTACAATGAGCAGTTCTTC. As protein: CASSVVGTSGSSYNEQFF. Complete variable domain (other parts from reference TRBV9 and TRBJ2-1): DSGVTQTPKHLITATGQRVTLRCSPRSGDLSVYWYQQSLDQGLQFLIQYYNGEERAKGNILERFSAQQFPDLHSELNLSSLELGDSALYFCASSVVGTSGSSYNEQFFGPGTRLTVL.

The V call is TRBV29-1, the J call TRBJ1-5; no firm D call. Germline V gives CDR1 SQVTM, CDR2 ANQGSEA. The CDR3 runs to 13 residues. V was cut by 2 bases and J by 2 bases, with 7 bases left in between. In DNA form, the CDR3 reads TGCAGCGTTGAATTTTCGGGCAATCAGCCCCAGCATTTT. Translating gives CSVEFSGNQPQHF.

V gene TRBV27 combines with J gene TRBJ2-5; 9 positions agree with TRBD2. Trimming removed 3 bases from V and 3 bases from J; junction bases left unmatched: 5. Germline-derived CDR1 and CDR2 are MNHEY and SMNVEV (reference sequence). The CDR3 is 15 amino acids. Here the CDR3 reads CASSFLAGAKETQYF. CDR3 nucleotides: TGTGCCAGCAGTTTTTTAGCGGGAGCCAAAGAGACCCAGTACTTC.

V is TRBV11-1 and J is TRBJ2-2, with D possibly TRBD1 on 7 matching bases. V was trimmed by 6 bases and J by 5 bases, leaving 13 bases between them. Germline V CDR1 and CDR2: SGHAT, FQDESV (reference sequence). This CDR3 comprises 14 residues. DNA of the CDR3: TGTGCCAGCAGTCTTCCAGGGGGGACCGGGGAGCTGTTTTTT. Translation: CASSLPGGTGELFF. Full variable domain (outside the CDR3, taken from reference TRBV11-1 and TRBJ2-2): EAEVAQSPRYKITEKSQAVAFWCDPISGHATLYWYRQILGQGPELLVQFQDESVVDDSQLPKDRFSAERLKGVDSTLKIQPAELGDSAMYLCASSLPGGTGELFFGEGSRLTVL.